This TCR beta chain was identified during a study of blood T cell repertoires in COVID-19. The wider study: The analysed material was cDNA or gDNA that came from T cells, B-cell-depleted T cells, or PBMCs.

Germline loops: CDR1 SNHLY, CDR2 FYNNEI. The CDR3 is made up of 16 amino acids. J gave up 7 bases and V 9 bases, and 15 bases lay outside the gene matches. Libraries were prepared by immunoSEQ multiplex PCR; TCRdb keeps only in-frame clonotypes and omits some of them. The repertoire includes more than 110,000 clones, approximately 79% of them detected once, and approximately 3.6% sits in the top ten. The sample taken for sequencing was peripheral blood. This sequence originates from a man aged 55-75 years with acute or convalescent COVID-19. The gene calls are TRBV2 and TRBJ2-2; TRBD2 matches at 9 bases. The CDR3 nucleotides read TGTGCCAGAAAAACAGCGGGAGGCGGTGTGGACGGGGAGCTGTTTTTT. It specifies CARKTAGGGVDGELFF. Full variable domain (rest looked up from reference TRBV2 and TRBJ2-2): EPEVTQTPSHQVTQMGQEVILRCVPISNHLYFYWYRQILGQKVEFLVSFYNNEISEKSEIFDDQFSVERPDGSNFTLKIRSTKLEDSAMYFCARKTAGGGVDGELFFGEGSRLTVL.